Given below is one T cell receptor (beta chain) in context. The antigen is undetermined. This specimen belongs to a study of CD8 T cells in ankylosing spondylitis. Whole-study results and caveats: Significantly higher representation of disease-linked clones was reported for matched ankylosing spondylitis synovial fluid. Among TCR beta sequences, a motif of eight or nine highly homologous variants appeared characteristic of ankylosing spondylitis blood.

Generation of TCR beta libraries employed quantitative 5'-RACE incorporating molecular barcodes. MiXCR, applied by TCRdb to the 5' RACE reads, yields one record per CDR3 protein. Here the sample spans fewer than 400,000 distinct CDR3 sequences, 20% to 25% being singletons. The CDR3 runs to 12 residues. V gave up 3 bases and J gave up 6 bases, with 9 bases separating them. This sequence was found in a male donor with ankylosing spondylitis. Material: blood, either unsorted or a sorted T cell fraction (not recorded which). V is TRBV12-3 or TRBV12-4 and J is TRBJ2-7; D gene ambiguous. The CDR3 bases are TGTGCCAGCAGTTTTAGACCAAGCGAGCAGTACTTC. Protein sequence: CASSFRPSEQYF.